This T cell receptor (beta chain) was retrieved from a study of identifying expanded T cells in peripheral blood. V shed 8 bases and J shed 2 bases, with 13 bases lying between them. Germline CDR1 MNHEY, CDR2 SMNVEV (reference sequence). The CDR3 sequence is 13 residues long. Here immunoSEQ multiplex PCR was the method, and the copy in TCRdb shows in-frame clones only, minus some. The profile covers roughly 75,000 clones, with roughly 90% appearing a single time and roughly 3% taken by the ten largest. Collection occurred without any documented infections or immune events in donors. The specimen was blood. The V call is TRBV27, the J call TRBJ2-7; possible D gene TRBD2, 5 bases. The receptor was isolated from a person between 18 and 75 years old in good health. The CDR3 protein is CASRRGGTYEQYF. For the CDR3, the DNA is TGTGCCAGCCGCAGAGGAGGAACCTACGAGCAGTACTTC.